The 5 T cell receptor beta chains in this list originate from one sample, sequenced in a study of read filtering for tumor transcriptome and immune sequencing. This library used approximately 0.4 ug RNA and molecular barcoded adaptors spanning alpha/delta and beta/gamma chains. Each CDR3 protein is one row after TCRdb ran MiXCR on the reads. The sample includes approximately 58,000 distinct CDR3 sequences, less than 25% seen only once; the top ten take roughly 15%. Source material: a population of CD138-negative cells sorted from bone marrow. Receptors were obtained from a donor at least 40 years old with multiple myeloma.

Many counts were recorded for this clonotype. The rearrangement joins TRBV27 to TRBJ2-7, with D maybe TRBD1 (5 bases). The CDR3 loop spans 15 amino acids. CDR1 is MNHEY and CDR2 is SMNVEV in the germline V gene (reference sequence). The V gene lost 2 bases and the J gene lost 0 bases, with 11 bases spanning the gap. The CDR3 reads CASSLALRGSYEQYF. For the CDR3, the DNA is TGTGCCAGCAGTTTAGCCCTTAGGGGCTCCTACGAGCAGTACTTC.

This clonotype was observed a handful of times. The chain links TRBV28 to TRBJ1-4; D remains unclear. Looked up from germline, CDR1 is MDHEN and CDR2 is SYDVKM. The CDR3 has 10 amino acids. The V and J ends lost 8 bases and 13 bases respectively, with 11 bases between them. CDR3: CASHRGRLFF. The CDR3 DNA follows: TGTGCCAGCCACCGGGGAAGACTGTTTTTT.

The table lists this clonotype with many counts. V usage is TRBV11-2 and J usage is TRBJ2-7; D not certain. CDR3 size: 14 residues. Trimming took off 4 bases at V and 4 bases at J, with 14 bases between the two ends. CDR1 is SGHAT, CDR2 FQNNGV, per germline. The CDR3, as DNA: TGTGCCAGCAGCTCCGCCCCCGGGTCATACGAGCAGTACTTC. This encodes CASSSAPGSYEQYF.

This clonotype was observed a few times. The rearrangement links TRBV28 to TRBJ1-1; a weak D match, TRBD1 (5 bases). The CDR3 is 13 amino acids. The germline gives CDR1 MDHEN, CDR2 SYDVKM. Trimming removed 5 bases at V and 1 base at J, with 8 bases between. The CDR3 loop is CASSSGQNTEAFF. The CDR3 DNA follows: TGTGCCAGCAGTAGTGGACAGAACACTGAAGCTTTCTTT.

In the case of this clonotype: This may stem from a read error, because a much larger clone lies one nucleotide away. Since no conserved phenylalanine or tryptophan closes the CDR3, a read error is the likely cause. J is TRBJ2-7 and V is TRBV7-6, with a tentative D call TRBD1 (5 bases). CDR1 is SGHVS and CDR2 is FNYEAQ in the germline V gene. This CDR3 is 14 amino acids long. Trimming stripped 1 base from V and 0 bases from J, with 7 bases between. The CDR3 DNA follows: TGTGCCAGCAGCTTAGGACAGAGCTCCTACGAGCAGTACTCC. Protein: CASSLGQSSYEQYS.